This is a list of T cell receptor beta chains from one sample in a study of blood T cell repertoires in COVID-19. Clones were sequenced by immunoSEQ multiplex PCR, and TCRdb holds only the in-frame ones, with some missing. In the table there are about 46,000 clones, roughly four fifths of which are singletons. The sequenced sample consisted of peripheral blood. The receptor set was obtained from a man between 60 and 70 years old with active COVID-19. CDR3s include the opening cysteine and the closing phenylalanine or tryptophan.

v_gene | CDR3aa
TRBV19 | CASSIGSYTEAFF
TRBV27 | CASSQDTIPGRPQHF
TRBV3-1/TRBV3-2 | CASSHKGTSGARGTGELFF
TRBV3-1/TRBV3-2 | CASSPTLGRGGTEAFF
TRBV5-1 | CASRGTGSSYEQYF
TRBV5-8 | CASSLGDRRYEQFF
TRBV5-1 | CASSLDAGLSYEQYF
TRBV7-3 | CASSLTGGEETQYF
TRBV12-3/TRBV12-4 | CASSPGTPQYF
TRBV19 | CASSIYRAQDNSPLHF
TRBV2 | CASSATVNTEAFF
TRBV19 | CASTDGTPESEQYF
TRBV7-8 | CASSLDRNTINYGYTF
TRBV5-1 | CASSRGTGNTEAFF
TRBV30 | CAWEPGTGSYEQYF
TRBV19 | CASSPRSDRGSGRLAKNIQYF
TRBV7-8 | CASSSRRGLLSGETQYF
TRBV6-5 | CASTESGGAYEQYF
TRBV30 | CAWSVLAAYEQYF
TRBV18 | CASSLVRAGPGANVLTF
TRBV15 | CATSARVEYTEAFF
TRBV3-1/TRBV3-2 | CASSQSVRESVQYF
TRBV9 | CASNRDTQYF
TRBV28 | CASSLNSPGEQYF
TRBV7-9 | CASSSGSGVYNEQFF
TRBV5-1 | CASSLLASGVNEQFF
TRBV5-1 | CASSLVVGGQGSPLHF
TRBV20-1 | CSASLGAGDYGYTF
TRBV19 | CASRNQGYGGYTF
TRBV7-9 | CASSLDLVRSYEQYF
TRBV2 | CASSGQQGTNEKLFF
TRBV28 | CASSAVGGANTEAFF
TRBV4-2 | CASSQDLTGTDTQYF
TRBV6-1 | CASSDWDRRGLKEQYF
TRBV6-5 | CASSFTYRGDTEAFF
TRBV4-3 | CASSQRDRGLEQYF
TRBV7-9 | CASSLQTGGSYGYTF
TRBV5-1 | CASSLSGYSTDTQYF
TRBV2 | CASTRTGSGAGELFF
TRBV12-3/TRBV12-4 | CASSPRDEQFF
TRBV10-3 | CAIGLAGANEQFF
TRBV28 | CASSLFPTIHLNTEAFF
TRBV21-1 | CASSKVPRGGGPLHF